Listed below are T cell receptor beta chains from one sample, sequenced in a study of T cell responses to AZD1222 COVID-19 vaccine. Here immunoSEQ multiplex PCR was the method, and the copy in TCRdb shows in-frame clones only, minus some. The table lists approximately 150,000 clones, 89% of them singletons. The sample in question was peripheral blood, obtained on day 0 of AZD1222 vaccination. These receptors all stem from an adult in good health. Both conserved end residues are part of each CDR3. The D gene is left open where the match is weak. The size entry is marked missing in some rows and otherwise reads once, few, many or a size class.

len,d_gene,abundance,v_gene,j_gene,CDR3nt,CDR3aa
15,TRBD2,NA,TRBV6-2/TRBV6-3,TRBJ2-7,TGTGCCAGCAGTTACGCCAGCGGGGGTCCCTACGAGCAGTACTTC,CASSYASGGPYEQYF
13,NA,few,TRBV2,TRBJ1-2,TGTGCCAGGAGGGCACCCAATGACTATGGCTACACCTTC,CARRAPNDYGYTF
13,NA,NA,TRBV28,TRBJ2-3,TGTGCCACCCTTGATTCTAGCACAGATACGCAGTATTTT,CATLDSSTDTQYF
15,NA,NA,TRBV4-1,TRBJ2-7,TGCGCCAGCAGCCAGGGTCGCGAGGGCTCCTACGAGCAGTACTTC,CASSQGREGSYEQYF
11,NA,few,TRBV21-1,TRBJ2-1,TGTACCGGGACAGGGTGGTATCGCGAGTTCTTC,CTGTGWYREFF
16,TRBD1,NA,TRBV14,TRBJ2-7,TGTGCCAGCAGCCCCGGCGAGGGACAGGGCTCCTACGAGCAGTACTTC,CASSPGEGQGSYEQYF
15,TRBD2,few,TRBV6-5,TRBJ2-2,TGTGCCAGCAGATCAGCGGGGTCGGGGACCGGGGAGCTGTTTTTT,CASRSAGSGTGELFF
15,TRBD1,NA,TRBV7-9,TRBJ2-5,TGTGCCAGCAGCAATTCCGGACAGGGGCAGGAGACCCAGTACTTC,CASSNSGQGQETQYF
16,NA,NA,TRBV10-3,TRBJ2-7,TGTGCCATCAGCCGTACCGCCACCGGGACTCTCTACGAGCAGTACTTC,CAISRTATGTLYEQYF
14,NA,NA,TRBV9,TRBJ2-1,TGTGCCAGCAGCCCTCGCCCCCTGGGCAATGAGCAGTTCTTC,CASSPRPLGNEQFF
15,NA,NA,TRBV19,TRBJ2-1,TGTGCCAGTAGTATGTGGTCGGCCCCGGGAAATGAGCAGTTCTTC,CASSMWSAPGNEQFF